The entry below gives a single TCR beta chain sequence along with its context. Which antigen it targets is not known. Base qualities are not at hand, and no much larger clone is one base apart. These data originate in a study of blood T cell repertoires in COVID-19 (TCRdb year 2020). Concerning the study at large: Samples from collaborators originated in the United States, Italy and Spain and spanned both the acute and convalescent phases of COVID-19. The prospective study material was composed of cDNA or gDNA derived from T cells, B-cell-depleted T cells, or PBMCs. The dataset comprised deeply sampled blood TCRbeta repertoires from subjects exposed to, actively infected with, or recovered from COVID-19. A freely available public database, intended as a resource for researchers studying the immune response to SARS-CoV-2, is where the repertoires were released. Samples came from the ongoing ImmuneRACE study (first 160 participants) plus 1,254 subjects from 6 global collaborators. The sample metadata nearly always contained a de-identified subject ID, COVID-19 status, age in years and sex. Where available, HLA class I and class II types were taken from metadata supplied by the sample provider and were not determined by assay-based typing. The paper as a whole reports these results and caveats: Clinical and demographic metadata were provided uncurated, with the amount varying by source and participant.

TCRbeta CDR3 regions were amplified from genomic DNA using the immunoSEQ Assay, a bias-controlled multiplex PCR. Per the original workflow: Nucleated cell counts per sample were estimated from amplification of reference gene primers within the assay. Sequence reads were collapsed and filtered to measure the absolute abundance of every unique TCRbeta CDR3 rearrangement. For each sample, productive Simpson clonality was calculated as the square root of Simpson's diversity index across productive rearrangements. Held by TCRdb, this immuneACCESS table contains in-frame sequences only and omits some clones. Under half of the omission traces to an unresolved V gene where checked; the cause of the rest is unknown. Clone size and V and J calls were adopted from that table, with D and trimming inferred from the DNA. Here the sample has 330,000 or so clones; 85% to 90% occur a single time. The biggest ten clones account for 1% of the sample.

Per the germline V gene, SGHDT is the CDR1 and YYEEEE is the CDR2. From cysteine to phenylalanine, the CDR3 is 14 amino acids long. The retained sequence is limited to the CDR3, 42 bases, with the frame set at the first base. V lost 2 bases and J lost 0 bases; the stretch between them is 6 bases long. Participants in the prospective study were enrolled through a virtual design, were aged roughly 18 to 100 years, and lived in roughly 24 United States geographic areas. In the prospective study, participants were assigned to cohorts based on the clinical history participants reported in a screening survey and a study questionnaire. Exposed participants were defined as having been in contact with someone with a PCR-confirmed or clinician-diagnosed COVID-19 case within 2 weeks of study entry. In the prospective study, mobile phlebotomists collected whole blood, serum and a nasopharyngeal or oropharyngeal swab from each participant. Additional blood draws and questionnaires over an approximately two-month period could optionally be provided by prospective study participants. Before DNA extraction, prospective study blood samples were shipped either frozen or at room temperature.

This TCR derives from a woman in her twenties or thirties who had been exposed to COVID-19. Recombination connected TRBV5-6 to TRBJ2-1; the D gene is possibly TRBD2, with 6 bases matching. The sequenced material came from PBMCs or T cells enriched from blood (not recorded which). The sequence in DNA is TGTGCCAGCAGCTTAGCGGGCTCCTACAATGAGCAGTTCTTC. Its amino acids are CASSLAGSYNEQFF.